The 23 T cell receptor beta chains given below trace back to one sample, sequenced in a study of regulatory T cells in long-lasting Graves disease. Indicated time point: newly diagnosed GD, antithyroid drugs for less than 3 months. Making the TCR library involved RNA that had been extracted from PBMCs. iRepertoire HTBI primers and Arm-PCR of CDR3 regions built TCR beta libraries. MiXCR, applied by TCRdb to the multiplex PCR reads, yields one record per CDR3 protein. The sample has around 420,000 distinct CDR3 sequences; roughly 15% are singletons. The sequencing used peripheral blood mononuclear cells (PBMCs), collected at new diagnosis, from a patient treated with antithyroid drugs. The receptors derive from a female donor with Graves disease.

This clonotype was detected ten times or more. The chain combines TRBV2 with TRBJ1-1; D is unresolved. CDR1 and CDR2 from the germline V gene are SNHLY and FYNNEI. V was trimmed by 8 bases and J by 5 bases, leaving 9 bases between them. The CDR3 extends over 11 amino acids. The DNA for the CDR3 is TGTGCCAGCGCAACAGTGACTGAAGCTTTCTTT. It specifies CASATVTEAFF.

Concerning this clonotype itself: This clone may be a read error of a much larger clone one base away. CDR3 coding DNA: TGCGCCAGCAGCGTACACCGGGTCCGGCACACCGGGGAGCTGTTTTTT. It is translated as CASSVHRVRHTGELFF. This chain uses TRBV5-1 with TRBJ2-2; D is ambiguous. CDR1 and CDR2 from the germline V gene are SGHRS and YFSETQ. CDR3 length equals 16 residues. Deletions cut 4 bases from V and 3 bases from J, with 16 bases between.

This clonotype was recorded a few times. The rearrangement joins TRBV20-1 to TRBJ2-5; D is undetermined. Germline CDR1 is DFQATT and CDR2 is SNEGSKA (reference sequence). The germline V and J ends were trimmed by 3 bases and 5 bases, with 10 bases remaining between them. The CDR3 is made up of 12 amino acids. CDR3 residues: CSARGISETQYF. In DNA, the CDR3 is TGCAGTGCTAGGGGCATTTCGGAGACCCAGTACTTC.

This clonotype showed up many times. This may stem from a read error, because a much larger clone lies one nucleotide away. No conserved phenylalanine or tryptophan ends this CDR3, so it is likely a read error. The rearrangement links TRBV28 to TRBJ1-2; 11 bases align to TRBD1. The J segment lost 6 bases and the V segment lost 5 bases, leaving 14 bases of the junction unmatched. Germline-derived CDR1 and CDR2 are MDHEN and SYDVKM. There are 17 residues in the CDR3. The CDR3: CASSLSPGQGARNGYTL. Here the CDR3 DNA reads TGTGCCAGCAGTCTCAGCCCCGGACAGGGGGCGCGTAATGGCTACACCCTC.

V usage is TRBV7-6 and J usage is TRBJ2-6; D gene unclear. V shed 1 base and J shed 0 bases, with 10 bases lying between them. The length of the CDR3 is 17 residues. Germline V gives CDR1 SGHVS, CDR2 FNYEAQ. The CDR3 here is CASSLVGTYSGANVLTF. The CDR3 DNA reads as TGTGCCAGCAGCTTAGTAGGCACGTACTCTGGGGCCAACGTCCTGACTTTC.

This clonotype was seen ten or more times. The CDR3 reads CASSSTGRYGYTF. The CDR3 region has the DNA TGTGCCAGCAGCTCGACAGGGCGCTATGGCTACACCTTC. The chain combines TRBV3-1 with TRBJ1-2, with 7 bases matching TRBD1. CDR3 length equals 13 residues. The V gene end was trimmed by 5 bases and the J gene end by 4 bases; junction bases not matched to a gene: 4. CDR1 LGHDT and CDR2 YNNKEL come from the germline V gene (reference sequence).

CDR3 sequence reads: CASSQDRPRDWGKLFF. The CDR3 DNA follows: TGCGCCAGCAGCCAAGATCGTCCCAGGGATTGGGGAAAACTGTTTTTT. The chain employs TRBV4-1 and TRBJ1-4; D possibly corresponds to TRBD1 (5 bases). V lost 0 bases and J lost 10, with 18 bases in between. From germline, CDR1 is MGHRA and CDR2 YSYEKL. The CDR3 is 16 amino acids.

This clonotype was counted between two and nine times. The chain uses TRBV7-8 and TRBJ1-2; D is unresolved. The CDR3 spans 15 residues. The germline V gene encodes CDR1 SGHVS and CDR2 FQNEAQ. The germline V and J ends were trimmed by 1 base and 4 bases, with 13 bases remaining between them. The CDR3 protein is CASSLERRQSYGYTF. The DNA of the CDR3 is TGTGCCAGCAGCTTAGAACGTCGGCAGAGCTATGGCTACACCTTC.

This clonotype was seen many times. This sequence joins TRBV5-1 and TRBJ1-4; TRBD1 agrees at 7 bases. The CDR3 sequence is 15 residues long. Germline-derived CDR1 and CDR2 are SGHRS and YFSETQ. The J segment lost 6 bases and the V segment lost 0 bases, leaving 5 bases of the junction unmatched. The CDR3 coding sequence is TGCGCCAGCAGCTTGGGCGACAGGGCCTATGAAAAACTGTTTTTT. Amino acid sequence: CASSLGDRAYEKLFF.

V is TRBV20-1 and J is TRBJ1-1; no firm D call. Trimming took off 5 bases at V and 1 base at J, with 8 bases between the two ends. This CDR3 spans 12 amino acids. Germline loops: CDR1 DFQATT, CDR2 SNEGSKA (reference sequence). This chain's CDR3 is CSAPTPNTEAFF. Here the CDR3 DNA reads TGCAGTGCTCCTACACCGAACACTGAAGCTTTCTTT.

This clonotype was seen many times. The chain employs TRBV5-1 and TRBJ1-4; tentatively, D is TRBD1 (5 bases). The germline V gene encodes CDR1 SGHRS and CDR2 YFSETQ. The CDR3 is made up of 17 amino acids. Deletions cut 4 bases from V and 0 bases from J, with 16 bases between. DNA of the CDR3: TGCGCCAGCAGCCAGGGACGGGGAGCTGCAACTAATGAAAAACTGTTTTTT. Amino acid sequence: CASSQGRGAATNEKLFF.

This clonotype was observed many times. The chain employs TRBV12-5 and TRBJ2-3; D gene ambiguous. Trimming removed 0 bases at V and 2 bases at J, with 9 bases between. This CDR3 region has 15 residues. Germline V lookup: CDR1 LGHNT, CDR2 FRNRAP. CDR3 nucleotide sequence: TGTGCTAGTGGTTTGGTACCCGGCCTCACAGATACGCAGTATTTT. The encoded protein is CASGLVPGLTDTQYF.

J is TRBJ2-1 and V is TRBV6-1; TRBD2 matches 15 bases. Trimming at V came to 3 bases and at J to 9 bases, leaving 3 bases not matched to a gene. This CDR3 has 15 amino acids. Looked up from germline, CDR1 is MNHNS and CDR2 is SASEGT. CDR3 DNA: TGTGCCAGCAGTGATGGACTAGCGGGGGGGGTTGAGCAGTTCTTC. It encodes CASSDGLAGGVEQFF.

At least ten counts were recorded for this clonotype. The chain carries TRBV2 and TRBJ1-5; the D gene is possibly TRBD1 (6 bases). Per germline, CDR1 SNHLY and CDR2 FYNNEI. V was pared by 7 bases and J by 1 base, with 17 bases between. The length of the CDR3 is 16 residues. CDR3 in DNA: TGTGCCAGCAATCGAATCCGAGGACAGAGCAATCAGCCCCAGCATTTT. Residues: CASNRIRGQSNQPQHF.

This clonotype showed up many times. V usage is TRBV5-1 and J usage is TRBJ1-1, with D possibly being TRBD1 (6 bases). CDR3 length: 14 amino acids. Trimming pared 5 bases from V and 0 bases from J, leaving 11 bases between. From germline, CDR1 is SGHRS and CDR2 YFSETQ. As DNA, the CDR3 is TGCGCCAGCAGGTTAGACAGGTTGAACACTGAAGCTTTCTTT. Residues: CASRLDRLNTEAFF.

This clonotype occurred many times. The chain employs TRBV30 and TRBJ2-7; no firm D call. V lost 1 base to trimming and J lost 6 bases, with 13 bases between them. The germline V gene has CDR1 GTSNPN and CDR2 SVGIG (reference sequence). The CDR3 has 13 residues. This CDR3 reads CAWSGGSDREQYF. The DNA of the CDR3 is TGTGCCTGGAGTGGCGGATCTGATCGCGAGCAGTACTTC.

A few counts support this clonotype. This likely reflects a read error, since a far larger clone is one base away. The chain's CDR3 is CTSRPGYTNTEAFF. As DNA, the CDR3 is TGTACCAGCAGACCAGGGTACACGAACACTGAAGCTTTCTTT. The chain couples TRBV7-2 to TRBJ1-1; a weak D match, TRBD1 (5 bases). Germline V gene sequence: CDR1 SGHTA, CDR2 FQGNSA. This CDR3 region has 14 residues. Trimming pared 6 bases from V and 1 base from J, leaving 12 bases between.

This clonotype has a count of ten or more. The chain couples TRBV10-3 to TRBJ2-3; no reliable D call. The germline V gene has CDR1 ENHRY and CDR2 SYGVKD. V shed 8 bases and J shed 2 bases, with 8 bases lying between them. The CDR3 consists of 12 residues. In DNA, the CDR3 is TGTGCCATCGGTGGGGTCACAGATACGCAGTATTTT. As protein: CAIGGVTDTQYF.

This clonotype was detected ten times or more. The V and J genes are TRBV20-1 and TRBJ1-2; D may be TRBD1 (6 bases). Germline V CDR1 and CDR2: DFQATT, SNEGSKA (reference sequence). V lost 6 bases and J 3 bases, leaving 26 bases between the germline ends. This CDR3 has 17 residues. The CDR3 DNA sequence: TGCAGTGCCCGAGACCCAAACGGGACACCTAGGGACTATGGCTACACCTTC. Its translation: CSARDPNGTPRDYGYTF.

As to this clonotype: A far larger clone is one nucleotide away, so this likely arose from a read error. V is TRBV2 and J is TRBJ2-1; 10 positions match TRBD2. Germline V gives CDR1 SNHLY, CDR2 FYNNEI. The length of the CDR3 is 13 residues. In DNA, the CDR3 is TGTGCCAGCAGCGTTAGCGGGAGGAATGAGCAGTCCTTC. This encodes CASSVSGRNEQSF.

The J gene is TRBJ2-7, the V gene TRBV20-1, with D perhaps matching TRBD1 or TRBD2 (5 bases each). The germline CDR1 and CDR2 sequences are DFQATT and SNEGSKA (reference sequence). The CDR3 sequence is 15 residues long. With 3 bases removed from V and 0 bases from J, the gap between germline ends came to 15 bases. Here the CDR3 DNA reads TGCAGTGCTAGTCCGGGGCGGAGCGACTCCTACGAGCAGTACTTC. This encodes CSASPGRSDSYEQYF.

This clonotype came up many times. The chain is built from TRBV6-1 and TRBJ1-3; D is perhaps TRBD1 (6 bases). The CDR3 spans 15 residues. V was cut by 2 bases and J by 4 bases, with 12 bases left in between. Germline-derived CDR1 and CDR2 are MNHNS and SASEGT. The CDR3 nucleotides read TGTGCCAGCAGTGAAAGTACCGGACAGGGAAACACCATATATTTT. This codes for CASSESTGQGNTIYF.

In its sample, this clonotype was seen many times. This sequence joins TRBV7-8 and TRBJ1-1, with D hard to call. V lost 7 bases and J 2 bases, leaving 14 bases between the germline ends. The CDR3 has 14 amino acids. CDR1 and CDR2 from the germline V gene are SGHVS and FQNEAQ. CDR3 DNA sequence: TGTGCCAGCAAACCCTGGATAGCAAACACTGAAGCTTTCTTT. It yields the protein CASKPWIANTEAFF. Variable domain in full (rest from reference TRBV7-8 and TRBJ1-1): GAGVSQSPRYKVAKRGQDVALRCDPISGHVSLFWYQQALGQGPEFLTYFQNEAQLDKSGLPSDRFFAERPEGSVSTLKIQRTQQEDSAVYLCASKPWIANTEAFFGQGTRLTVV.